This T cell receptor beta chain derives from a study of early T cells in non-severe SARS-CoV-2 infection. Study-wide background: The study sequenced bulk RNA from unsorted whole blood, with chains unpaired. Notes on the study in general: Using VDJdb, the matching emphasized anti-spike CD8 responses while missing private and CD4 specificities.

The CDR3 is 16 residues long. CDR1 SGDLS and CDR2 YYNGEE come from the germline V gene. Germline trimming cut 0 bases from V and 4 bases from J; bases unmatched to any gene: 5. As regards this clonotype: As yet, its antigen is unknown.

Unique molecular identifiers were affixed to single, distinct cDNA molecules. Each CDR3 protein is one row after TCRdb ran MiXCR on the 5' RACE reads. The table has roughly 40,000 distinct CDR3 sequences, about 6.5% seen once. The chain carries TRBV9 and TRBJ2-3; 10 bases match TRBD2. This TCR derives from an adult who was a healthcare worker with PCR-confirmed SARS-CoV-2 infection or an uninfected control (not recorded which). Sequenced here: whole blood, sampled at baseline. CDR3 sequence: CASSVVASGGSDTQYF. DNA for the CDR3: TGTGCCAGCAGCGTAGTGGCTAGCGGGGGTTCAGATACGCAGTATTTT.